These 28 T cell receptor beta chains came from one sample sequenced in a study of post-analysis software for immune sequencing data. Their recognized antigens are unknown. TCR beta libraries were prepared from cDNA with unique molecular identifiers. MiXCR was run by TCRdb on the PCR reads, yielding one entry per CDR3 protein. The table has around 260,000 distinct CDR3 sequences, 36% seen once. Study-wide findings and caveats: In patients, TRBV5-6, TRBV5-1 and TRBV20-1 belonged to roughly 5 TRBV segments found more frequently than in controls.

The sample comprised blood. These receptors came from a girl aged 10 to 17 with multiple sclerosis.

This clonotype was seen ten or more times. The chain uses TRBV29-1 and TRBJ1-1; D is undetermined. The V gene lost 2 bases and the J gene lost 2 bases, with 9 bases spanning the gap. The length of the CDR3 is 13 residues. Germline V gives CDR1 SQVTM, CDR2 ANQGSEA. The CDR3 sequence is CSVETSTNTEAFF. The CDR3 DNA sequence: TGCAGCGTTGAAACAAGTACAAACACTGAAGCTTTCTTT.

The V gene is TRBV25-1, the J gene TRBJ1-1; D is possibly TRBD1 (6 bases). Germline CDR1 and CDR2: MGHDK and SYGVNS. The CDR3 covers 14 residues. V lost 6 bases and J 7 bases, leaving 18 bases between the germline ends. The CDR3 protein is CASRGSWGLDEAFF. The CDR3 region has the DNA TGTGCCAGCAGAGGATCTTGGGGGCTGGATGAAGCTTTCTTT.

This clonotype was detected ten times or more. The junction and the germline gene differ at one end; a read error may be behind it. The V gene is TRBV15, the J gene TRBJ1-6, with D possibly matching TRBD1 (6 bases). CDR3 length: 17 residues. Germline assignment: CDR1 LNHNV and CDR2 YYDKDF (reference sequence). The CDR3 region has the DNA TGTGCCACCAGCGGAGACAGGTTACCCTCCTATAATTCACCCCTCCACTTT. Protein product: CATSGDRLPSYNSPLHF.

The V call is TRBV6-1, the J call TRBJ1-2; D is ambiguous. The CDR3 has 13 residues. From germline, CDR1 is MNHNS and CDR2 SASEGT. Deletions cut 8 bases from V and 5 bases from J, with 15 bases between. This CDR3 reads CASGPSGLYGYTF. The DNA of the CDR3 is TGTGCCAGCGGACCAAGCGGTTTATATGGCTACACCTTC.

Note on this clonotype: This may arise from a read error, as a much more abundant clone is one base away. V usage is TRBV5-1 and J usage is TRBJ2-6; D possibly matches TRBD1 or TRBD2 (6 bases each). Per the germline V gene, CDR1 is SGHRS and CDR2 is YFSETQ. The CDR3 extends over 15 amino acids. DNA for the CDR3: TGCGCCAGCGGGATTACAGGAACGGGGGCCAACGTCCGGACTTTC. Its translation: CASGITGTGANVRTF. The variable domain in full, with the rest retrieved from reference TRBV5-1 and TRBJ2-6, is KAGVTQTPRYLIKTRGQQVTLSCSPISGHRSVSWYQQTPGQGLQFLFEYFSETQRNKGNFPGRFSGRQFSNSRSEMNVSTLELGDSALYLCASGITGTGANVRTFGAGSRLTVL.

This clonotype was seen ten or more times. The rearrangement links TRBV20-1 to TRBJ2-3, with TRBD2 matching over 12 bases. The CDR3 extends over 18 amino acids. Germline loops: CDR1 DFQATT, CDR2 SNEGSKA (reference sequence). Trimming took 2 bases from V and 2 from J; bases not matched to a gene: 11. This CDR3 is CSARLILGLAGLTDTQYF. The CDR3 coding sequence is TGCAGTGCTAGACTTATCCTCGGACTAGCGGGGCTCACAGATACGCAGTATTTT.

Ten or more counts support this clonotype. The chain uses TRBV12-3 or TRBV12-4 and TRBJ1-4; D is uncertain. The germline V and J ends were trimmed by 7 bases and 8 bases, with 14 bases remaining between them. The CDR3 is 13 amino acids. The CDR3 nucleotides read TGTGCCAGCACCCGAGACGGTTCGGAAAAACTGTTTTTT. It codes for CASTRDGSEKLFF.

This clonotype was detected ten times or more. The J gene is TRBJ2-7, the V gene TRBV7-9; 11 nucleotides agree with TRBD2. Germline CDR1 reads SEHNR; CDR2 reads FQNEAQ (reference sequence). J lost 1 base, V lost 4 bases, and 3 bases had no gene match. The CDR3 runs to 15 residues. CDR3 sequence: CASSSLAGGSYEQYF. The CDR3 DNA reads TGTGCCAGCAGCTCCCTAGCGGGGGGTTCCTACGAGCAGTACTTC. Together with reference TRBV7-9 and TRBJ2-7, the CDR3 gives the full variable domain: DTGVSQNPRHKITKRGQNVTFRCDPISEHNRLYWYRQTLGQGPEFLTYFQNEAQLEKSRLLSDRFSAERPKGSFSTLEIQRTEQGDSAMYLCASSSLAGGSYEQYFGPGTRLTVT.

The rearrangement uses TRBV7-2 and TRBJ2-7; possibly TRBD2 for D (5 bases). Germline V CDR1 and CDR2: SGHTA, FQGNSA. The CDR3 contains 13 residues. V gave up 8 bases and J gave up 1 base, with 12 bases separating them. Here the CDR3 DNA reads TGTGCCAGCCGAGCGGTTAATTCCTACGAGCAGTACTTC. Translation: CASRAVNSYEQYF.

A note on this clonotype: A much larger clone differs by one base, so this may be a read error. The chain employs TRBV5-5 and TRBJ2-2; 10 nucleotides align to TRBD1. Germline CDR1 SGHKS, CDR2 YYEKEE (reference sequence). The CDR3 is 15 amino acids. The CDR3 DNA reads as TGTGCCAGCACCTGGGGACAGGGGAACACCAGGGAGCTGTTTTTT. It yields the protein CASTWGQGNTRELFF.

V is TRBV11-2 and J is TRBJ2-7; a possible D gene is TRBD1 (6 bases). Germline V gene lookup returns CDR1 SGHAT and CDR2 FQNNGV. This CDR3 comprises 17 residues. Trimming stripped 1 base from V and 6 bases from J, with 22 bases between. The CDR3 loop reads CASSLVGTTRIPSEQYF. The DNA of the CDR3 is TGTGCCAGCAGCTTAGTAGGGACAACAAGGATCCCATCCGAGCAGTACTTC.

This clonotype was observed a handful of times. V gene TRBV4-1 combines with J gene TRBJ1-5; no clear D gene. The CDR3 totals 14 residues. The V end was cut by 4 bases, the J end by 2 bases, with 9 bases between. Germline lookup yields CDR1 MGHRA and CDR2 YSYEKL. For the CDR3, the DNA is TGCGCCAGCAGCCCAATCCTGGGCAATCAGCCCCAGCATTTT. This encodes CASSPILGNQPQHF.

The chain couples TRBV20-1 to TRBJ1-2, with D possibly TRBD1 on 6 matching bases. V was trimmed by 5 bases and J by 2 bases, leaving 9 bases between them. CDR1 is DFQATT, CDR2 SNEGSKA, per germline (reference sequence). The CDR3 totals 12 residues. The CDR3 region is CSALDRNYGYTF. The CDR3 DNA follows: TGCAGTGCTCTAGACAGGAACTATGGCTACACCTTC.

This clonotype was observed a handful of times. Germline and junction disagree at one end, which may indicate a read error. The rearrangement joins TRBV10-2 to TRBJ1-6, with 9 nucleotides matching TRBD1. CDR3 size: 13 residues. Germline lookup yields CDR1 WSHSY and CDR2 SAAADI. CDR3 coding DNA: TGTGCCAGCAGCCCGGGACAGGGCTTACCCCTCCACTTT. Protein product: CASSPGQGLPLHF.

The chain couples TRBV6-1 to TRBJ1-4; D ambiguous. This CDR3 is built from 13 residues. Trimming cost V 1 base and J 8 bases, with 8 bases left between them. Germline V gene lookup returns CDR1 MNHNS and CDR2 SASEGT. CDR3 sequence: CASSEVGGEKLFF. CDR3 coding DNA: TGTGCCAGCAGTGAAGTGGGAGGGGAAAAACTGTTTTTT.

The chain recombines TRBV10-3 with TRBJ2-1; D is ambiguous. V was pared by 6 bases and J by 7 bases, with 13 bases between. From germline, CDR1 is ENHRY and CDR2 SYGVKD. This CDR3 comprises 13 residues. CDR3 residues: CAIRVDPRNEQFF. In nucleotides, the CDR3 is TGTGCCATCAGGGTAGATCCGCGGAATGAGCAGTTCTTC.

The rearrangement joins TRBV4-1 to TRBJ2-3; maybe TRBD2 (6 bases). Deletions cut 4 bases from V and 4 bases from J, with 21 bases between. This CDR3 has 17 residues. Germline V lookup: CDR1 MGHRA, CDR2 YSYEKL. In DNA, the CDR3 is TGCGCCAGCAGCCCCATGCCGGGGATAGCGGTCGCAGATACGCAGTATTTT. It yields the protein CASSPMPGIAVADTQYF.

This clonotype was seen a single time. This may be a read error: a much more frequent sequence differs by one nucleotide. The rearrangement links TRBV25-1 to TRBJ1-1; D uncertain. The CDR3 runs to 13 residues. Trimming took off 1 base at V and 11 bases at J, with 14 bases between the two ends. Germline V gene sequence: CDR1 MGHDK, CDR2 SYGVNS. Here the CDR3 DNA reads TGTGCCAGCAGTGAATTTGGCGGGCTGGCGGCTTTCTTT. This sequence encodes CASSEFGGLAAFF. The full variable domain, completed using reference TRBV25-1 and TRBJ1-1, is EADIYQTPRYLVIGTGKKITLECSQTMGHDKMYWYQQDPGMELHLIHYSYGVNSTEKGDLSSESTVSRIRTEHFPLTLESARPSHTSQYLCASSEFGGLAAFFGQGTRLTVV.

Concerning this clonotype itself: This may be a read error: a much more frequent sequence differs by one nucleotide. The V call is TRBV29-1, the J call TRBJ2-1; weak D call: TRBD2 (6 bases). Trimming stripped 3 bases from V and 8 bases from J, with 17 bases between. The CDR3 consists of 14 residues. Germline V gives CDR1 SQVTM, CDR2 ANQGSEA. CDR3 nucleotide sequence: TGCAGCGTTGAGTACTCCGGAGGGACGGATGAGCAGTTCTTC. Translated, it gives CSVEYSGGTDEQFF.

This clonotype was seen more than once but under ten times. This may come from a read error, since a much larger clone is one base off. The rearrangement uses TRBV12-3 or TRBV12-4 and TRBJ2-5, with 10 bases fitting TRBD2. This CDR3 spans 15 amino acids. CDR3 in DNA: TGTGCCGGCAGTTCTAGTAGCGGGGGGTTAGAGACCCAGTACTTC. It yields the protein CAGSSSSGGLETQYF.

The V gene is TRBV7-9, the J gene TRBJ2-6, with D perhaps TRBD1 or TRBD2 (5 bases each). CDR3 size: 20 residues. V shed 4 bases and J shed 3 bases, with 25 bases lying between them. Looked up from germline, CDR1 is SEHNR and CDR2 is FQNEAQ (reference sequence). The CDR3 sequence is CASSSTRTGWGIFGANVLTF. DNA for the CDR3: TGTGCCAGCAGCTCCACGCGGACGGGATGGGGGATTTTTGGGGCCAACGTCCTGACTTTC.

Only a few counts were recorded for this clonotype. A much bigger clone sits one base away, suggesting this may be a read error. The chain joins TRBV20-1 to TRBJ2-5; D might be TRBD2 (5 bases). The CDR3 runs 12 residues. Looked up from germline, CDR1 is DFQATT and CDR2 is SNEGSKA (reference sequence). CDR3 in amino acids: CRASRTGETQYF. In nucleotides, the CDR3 is TGCAGGGCTAGCCGGACCGGAGAGACCCAGTACTTC.

Many counts were recorded for this clonotype. The chain is built from TRBV20-1 and TRBJ2-5; 8 bases match TRBD1. The CDR3 spans 14 residues. The ends lost 2 bases at V and 2 bases at J; junction bases unmatched: 4. Germline CDR1 and CDR2: DFQATT and SNEGSKA (reference sequence). CDR3 nucleotides: TGCAGTGCTAGAAGGGACAGGACGCAAGAGACCCAGTACTTC. Residues: CSARRDRTQETQYF.

This clonotype was counted ten times or more. The J gene is TRBJ2-1, the V gene TRBV11-3; 10 bases are shared with TRBD2. In germline, CDR1 is SGHNT, CDR2 YENEEA. Unmatched junction bases numbered 11, after V lost 5 bases and J lost 7 bases. This CDR3 comprises 16 residues. CDR3 sequence (DNA): TGTGCCAGCAGCCCCCGGAGGCTAGCGGGAGTTAATGAGCAGTTCTTC. It encodes CASSPRRLAGVNEQFF.

This clonotype was picked up many times. The V and J genes are TRBV7-6 and TRBJ2-3, with 8 positions matching TRBD2. V gave up 2 bases and J gave up 0 bases; unmatched junction bases: 4. The germline V gene encodes CDR1 SGHVS and CDR2 FNYEAQ. This CDR3 spans 16 amino acids. The CDR3 reads CASSLRTSRSTDTQYF. The CDR3 DNA is TGTGCCAGCAGCTTACGGACTAGCCGGAGCACAGATACGCAGTATTTT.

This clonotype occurred many times. The chain employs TRBV25-1 and TRBJ2-5, with 9 nucleotides matching TRBD1. CDR3 length equals 16 residues. With 3 bases clipped from V and 1 base from J, the junction kept 6 bases outside the gene matches. Germline V CDR1 and CDR2: MGHDK, SYGVNS. The chain's CDR3 is CASSETGTGPQETQYF. For the CDR3, the DNA is TGTGCCAGCAGTGAGACTGGGACAGGGCCCCAAGAGACCCAGTACTTC.

This clonotype was seen only a few times. The chain has TRBV15 and TRBJ2-2; unclear D gene. The CDR3 has 11 amino acids. V dropped 0 bases and J dropped 8 bases, with 1 base sitting between them. Germline loops: CDR1 LNHNV, CDR2 YYDKDF (reference sequence). The CDR3 bases are TGTGCCACCAGCAGAGAAGGGGAGCTGTTTTTT. This translates into CATSREGELFF.

A single count supports this clonotype. The genes are TRBV12-3 or TRBV12-4 and TRBJ1-2; tentatively, D is TRBD1 (6 bases). V lost 5 bases, J lost 2 bases, and 18 bases lay in between. CDR3 length: 16 amino acids. In nucleotides, the CDR3 is TGTGCCAGCAGTCCCCAGCCGGGGGGCGACAACTATGGCTACACCTTC. Translation gives CASSPQPGGDNYGYTF.